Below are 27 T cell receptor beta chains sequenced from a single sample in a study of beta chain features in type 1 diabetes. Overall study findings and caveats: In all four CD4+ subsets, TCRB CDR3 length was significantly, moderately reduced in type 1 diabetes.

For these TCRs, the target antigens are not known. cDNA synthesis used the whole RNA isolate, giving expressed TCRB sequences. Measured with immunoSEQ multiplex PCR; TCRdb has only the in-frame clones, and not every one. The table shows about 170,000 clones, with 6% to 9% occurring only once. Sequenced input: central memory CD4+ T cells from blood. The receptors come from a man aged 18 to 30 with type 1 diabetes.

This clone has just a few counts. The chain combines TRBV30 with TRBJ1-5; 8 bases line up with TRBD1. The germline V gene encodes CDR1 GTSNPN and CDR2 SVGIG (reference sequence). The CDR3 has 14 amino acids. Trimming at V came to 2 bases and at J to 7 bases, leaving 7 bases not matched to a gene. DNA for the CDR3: TGTGCCTGGAGTTTCACAGACAGGGGACAGCCCCAGCATTTT. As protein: CAWSFTDRGQPQHF.

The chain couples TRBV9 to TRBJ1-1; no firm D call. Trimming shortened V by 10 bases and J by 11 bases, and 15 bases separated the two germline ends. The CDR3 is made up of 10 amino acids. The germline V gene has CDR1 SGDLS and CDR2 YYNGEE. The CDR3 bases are TGTGCCGGCCCGGGTCGCCACGCTTTCTTT. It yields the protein CAGPGRHAFF.

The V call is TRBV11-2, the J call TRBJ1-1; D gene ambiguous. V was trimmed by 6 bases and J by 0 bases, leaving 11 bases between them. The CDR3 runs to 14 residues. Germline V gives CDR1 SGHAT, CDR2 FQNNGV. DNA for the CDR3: TGTGCCAGCAGTTCCAGTAGCGTGAACACTGAAGCTTTCTTT. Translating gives CASSSSSVNTEAFF.

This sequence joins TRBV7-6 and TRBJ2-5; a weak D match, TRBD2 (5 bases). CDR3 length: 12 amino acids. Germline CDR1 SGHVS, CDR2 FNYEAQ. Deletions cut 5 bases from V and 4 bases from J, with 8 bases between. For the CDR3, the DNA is TGTGCCAGCAGCCACCGGGGAGAGACCCAGTACTTC. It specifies CASSHRGETQYF.

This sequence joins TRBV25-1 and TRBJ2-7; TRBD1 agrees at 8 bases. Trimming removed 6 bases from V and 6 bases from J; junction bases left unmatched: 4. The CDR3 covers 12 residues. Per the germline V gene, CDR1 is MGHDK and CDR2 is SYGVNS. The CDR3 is CASSHDRGEQYF. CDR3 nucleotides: TGTGCCAGCAGCCACGACAGGGGCGAGCAGTACTTC.

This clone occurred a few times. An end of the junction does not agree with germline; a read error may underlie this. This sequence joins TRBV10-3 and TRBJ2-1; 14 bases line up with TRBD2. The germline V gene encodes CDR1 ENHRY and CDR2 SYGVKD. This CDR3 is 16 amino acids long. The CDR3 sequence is CASSGGTSGSKNEQFF. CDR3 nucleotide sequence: TGTGCCAGCAGTGGTGGGACTAGCGGGAGTAAGAATGAGCAGTTCTTC.

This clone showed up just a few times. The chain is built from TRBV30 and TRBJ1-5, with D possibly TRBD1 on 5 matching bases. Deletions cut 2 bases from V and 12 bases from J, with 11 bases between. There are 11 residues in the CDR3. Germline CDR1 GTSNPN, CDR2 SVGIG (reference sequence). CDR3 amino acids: CAWSQGEGQHF. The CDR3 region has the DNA TGTGCCTGGAGTCAGGGTGAAGGCCAGCATTTT.

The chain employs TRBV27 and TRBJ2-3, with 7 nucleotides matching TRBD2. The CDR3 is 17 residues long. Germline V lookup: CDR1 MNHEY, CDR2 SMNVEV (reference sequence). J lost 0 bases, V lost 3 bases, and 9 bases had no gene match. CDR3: CASSFWASGSSTDTQYF. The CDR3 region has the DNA TGTGCCAGCAGTTTCTGGGCTAGCGGCTCTAGCACAGATACGCAGTATTTT.

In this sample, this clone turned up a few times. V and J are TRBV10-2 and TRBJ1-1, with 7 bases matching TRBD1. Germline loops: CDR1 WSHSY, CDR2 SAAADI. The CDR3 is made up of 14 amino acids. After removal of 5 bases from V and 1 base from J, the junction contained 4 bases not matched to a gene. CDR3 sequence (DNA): TGCGCCAGCAGTCTGGACAGGAGGAACACTGAAGCTTTCTTT. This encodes CASSLDRRNTEAFF.

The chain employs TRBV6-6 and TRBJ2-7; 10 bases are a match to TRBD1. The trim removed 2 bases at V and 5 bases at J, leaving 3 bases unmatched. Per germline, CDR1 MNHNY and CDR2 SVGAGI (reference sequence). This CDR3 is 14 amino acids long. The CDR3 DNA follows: TGTGCCAGCAGTTACGGGGACAGGGGAAACGAGCAGTACTTC. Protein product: CASSYGDRGNEQYF.

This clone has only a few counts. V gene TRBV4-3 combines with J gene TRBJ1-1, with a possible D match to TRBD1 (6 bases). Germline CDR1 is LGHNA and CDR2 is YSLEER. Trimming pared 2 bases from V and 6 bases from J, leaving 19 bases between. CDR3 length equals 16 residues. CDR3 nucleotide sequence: TGCGCCAGCAGCCAAATGTACGACAGGTTTTTCGCTGAAGCTTTCTTT. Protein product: CASSQMYDRFFAEAFF.

The CDR3 DNA reads as TGTGCCAGCAGCTTAATAGGGAGCGAGACCCAGTACTTC. Translated, it gives CASSLIGSETQYF. The chain has TRBV7-7 and TRBJ2-5, with D possibly matching TRBD2 (5 bases). The ends were cut back, 2 bases at V and 5 bases at J, with 9 bases in the middle. CDR1 is SSHAT, CDR2 FNYEAQ, per germline (reference sequence). The CDR3 spans 13 residues.

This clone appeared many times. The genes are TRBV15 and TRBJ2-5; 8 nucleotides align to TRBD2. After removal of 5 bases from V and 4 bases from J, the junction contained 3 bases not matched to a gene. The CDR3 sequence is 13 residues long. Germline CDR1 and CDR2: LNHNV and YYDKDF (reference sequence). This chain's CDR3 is CATSPGRAETQYF. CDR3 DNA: TGTGCCACCAGCCCCGGGAGGGCAGAGACCCAGTACTTC.

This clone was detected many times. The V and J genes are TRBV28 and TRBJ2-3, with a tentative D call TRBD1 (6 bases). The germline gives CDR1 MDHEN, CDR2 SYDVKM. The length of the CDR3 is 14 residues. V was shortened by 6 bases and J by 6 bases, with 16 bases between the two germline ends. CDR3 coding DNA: TGTGCCAGCAGGGGGGCCCCTGGCAGGGATACGCAGTATTTT. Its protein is CASRGAPGRDTQYF.

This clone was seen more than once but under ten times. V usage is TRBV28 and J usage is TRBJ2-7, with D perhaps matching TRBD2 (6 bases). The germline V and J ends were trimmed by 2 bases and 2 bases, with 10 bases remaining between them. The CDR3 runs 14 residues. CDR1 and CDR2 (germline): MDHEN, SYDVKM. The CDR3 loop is CASSLGRSTYEQYF. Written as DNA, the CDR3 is TGTGCCAGCAGTTTAGGGAGGAGTACCTACGAGCAGTACTTC.

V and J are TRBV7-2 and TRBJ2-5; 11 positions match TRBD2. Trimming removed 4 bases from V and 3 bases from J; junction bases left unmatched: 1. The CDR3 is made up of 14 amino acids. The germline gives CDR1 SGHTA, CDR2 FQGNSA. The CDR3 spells CASSSGLAEETQYF. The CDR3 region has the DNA TGTGCCAGCAGCTCGGGACTAGCGGAAGAGACCCAGTACTTC.

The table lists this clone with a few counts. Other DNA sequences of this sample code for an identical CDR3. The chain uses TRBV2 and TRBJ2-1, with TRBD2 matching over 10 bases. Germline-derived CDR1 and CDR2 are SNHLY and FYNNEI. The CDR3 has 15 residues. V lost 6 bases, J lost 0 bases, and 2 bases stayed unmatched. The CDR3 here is CASRERGGSYNEQFF. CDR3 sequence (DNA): TGTGCCAGCAGGGAGCGGGGGGGCTCCTACAATGAGCAGTTCTTC.

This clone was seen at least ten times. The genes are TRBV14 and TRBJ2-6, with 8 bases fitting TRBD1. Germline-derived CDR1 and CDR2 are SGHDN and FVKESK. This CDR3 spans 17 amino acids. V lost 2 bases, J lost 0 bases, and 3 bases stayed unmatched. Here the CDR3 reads CASSQRTGRSGANVLTF. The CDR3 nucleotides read TGTGCCAGCAGCCAACGGACAGGGCGCTCTGGGGCCAACGTCCTGACTTTC.

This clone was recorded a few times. CDR3 coding DNA: TGTGCCAGCAGCTTAGGGGGCTCACTCTCTGGAAACACCATATATTTT. Its protein product is CASSLGGSLSGNTIYF. V is TRBV5-6 and J is TRBJ1-3; 7 nucleotides line up with TRBD1. Germline loops: CDR1 SGHDT, CDR2 YYEEEE. The CDR3 sequence is 16 residues long. V lost 2 bases to trimming and J lost 0 bases; unmatched junction nucleotides: 5.

CDR3 sequence reads: CSVVYGGAEQYF. The CDR3 nucleotides are TGCAGCGTTGTATACGGGGGTGCCGAGCAGTACTTC. The V gene is TRBV29-1, the J gene TRBJ2-7; possibly TRBD2 for D (6 bases). The CDR3 runs to 12 residues. Germline lookup yields CDR1 SQVTM and CDR2 ANQGSEA. Trimming cost V 4 bases and J 6 bases, with 13 bases left between them.

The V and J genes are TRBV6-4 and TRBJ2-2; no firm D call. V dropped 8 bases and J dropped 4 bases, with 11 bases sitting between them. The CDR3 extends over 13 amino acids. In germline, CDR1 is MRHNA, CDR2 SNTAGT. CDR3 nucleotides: TGTGCCAGCCGAGGTGCACTCACCGGGGAGCTGTTTTTT. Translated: CASRGALTGELFF.

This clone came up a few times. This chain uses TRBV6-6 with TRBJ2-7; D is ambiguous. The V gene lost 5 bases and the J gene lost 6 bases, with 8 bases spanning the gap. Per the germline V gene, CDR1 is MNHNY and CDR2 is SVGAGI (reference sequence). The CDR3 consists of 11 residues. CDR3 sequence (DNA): TGTGCCAGCAGTCTCAGTGGCGAGCAGTACTTC. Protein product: CASSLSGEQYF.

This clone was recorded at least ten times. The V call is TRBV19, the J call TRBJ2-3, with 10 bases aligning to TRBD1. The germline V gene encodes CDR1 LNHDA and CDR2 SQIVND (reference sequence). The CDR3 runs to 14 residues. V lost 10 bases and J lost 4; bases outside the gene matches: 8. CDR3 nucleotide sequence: TGTGCCACGCGACAGGGGGCGAGGGCAGATACGCAGTATTTT. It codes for CATRQGARADTQYF.

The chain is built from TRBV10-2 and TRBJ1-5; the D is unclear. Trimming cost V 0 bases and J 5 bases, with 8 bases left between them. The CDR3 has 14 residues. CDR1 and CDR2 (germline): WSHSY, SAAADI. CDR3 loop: CASSESNSDQPQHF. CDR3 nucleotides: TGCGCCAGCAGTGAGTCGAACAGTGATCAGCCCCAGCATTTT.

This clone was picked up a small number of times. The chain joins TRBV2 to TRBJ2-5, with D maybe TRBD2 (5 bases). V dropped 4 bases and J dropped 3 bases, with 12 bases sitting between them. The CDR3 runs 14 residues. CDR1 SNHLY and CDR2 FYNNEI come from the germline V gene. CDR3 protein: CASSGASGEETQYF. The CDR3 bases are TGTGCCAGCAGTGGGGCCAGCGGTGAAGAGACCCAGTACTTC.

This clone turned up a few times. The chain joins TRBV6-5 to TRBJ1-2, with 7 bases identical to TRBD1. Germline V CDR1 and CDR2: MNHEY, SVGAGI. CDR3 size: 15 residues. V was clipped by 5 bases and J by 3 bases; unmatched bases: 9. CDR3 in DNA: TGTGCCAGCAGTAGGAACAGGGGCGTCGACTATGGCTACACCTTC. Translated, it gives CASSRNRGVDYGYTF.

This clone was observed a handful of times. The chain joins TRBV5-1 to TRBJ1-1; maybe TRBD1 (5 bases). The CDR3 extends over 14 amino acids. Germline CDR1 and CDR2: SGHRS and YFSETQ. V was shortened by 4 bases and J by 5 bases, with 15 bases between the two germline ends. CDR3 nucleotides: TGCGCCAGCAGCGCGGGGACGTGGGGGACTGAAGCTTTCTTT. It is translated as CASSAGTWGTEAFF.